Following are 13 T cell receptor beta chains from one sample sequenced in a study of identical twins. TCRdb recomputed calls from the 5' RACE reads with MiXCR, one row per CDR3 protein. The sample records 420,000 or so distinct CDR3 sequences, about 18% being singletons. Sequences were obtained from naive T cells sorted from blood. The receptors shown here come from a man in his fifties or sixties in good health.

The rearrangement joins TRBV6-1 to TRBJ2-5; TRBD1 aligns across 9 bases. Germline trimming cut 8 bases from V and 5 bases from J; bases unmatched to any gene: 12. The CDR3 covers 15 residues. Germline V gene sequence: CDR1 MNHNS, CDR2 SASEGT. The CDR3 reads CASFLGQGILETQYF. CDR3 DNA sequence: TGTGCCAGCTTTCTAGGACAGGGGATTTTGGAGACCCAGTACTTC.

CDR3: CASSPLPYALGVYEQYF. CDR3 sequence (DNA): TGTGCCAGCTCACCACTTCCATACGCCTTGGGGGTCTACGAGCAGTACTTC. V and J are TRBV18 and TRBJ2-7, with D perhaps matching TRBD1 or TRBD2 (5 bases each). The V end lost 1 base, the J end lost 3 bases, and 19 bases lay between the germline ends. The CDR3 runs to 17 residues. From germline, CDR1 is KGHSH and CDR2 LQKENI.

This clonotype was recorded many times. The rearrangement links TRBV7-9 to TRBJ2-1; 9 bases are a match to TRBD1. This CDR3 region has 15 residues. Germline-derived CDR1 and CDR2 are SEHNR and FQNEAQ (reference sequence). Trimming at V came to 6 bases and at J to 2 bases, leaving 5 bases not matched to a gene. The CDR3 bases are TGTGCCAGCAGTTGGAGACAGGGGGCCTACAATGAGCAGTTCTTC. It is translated as CASSWRQGAYNEQFF.

This clonotype was recorded many times. V usage is TRBV5-6 and J usage is TRBJ2-2; 8 bases are shared with TRBD1. This CDR3 has 15 amino acids. V was pared by 2 bases and J by 8 bases, with 8 bases of the junction left unmatched. Germline V gives CDR1 SGHDT, CDR2 YYEEEE. CDR3 loop: CASSFGTGSRGELFF. CDR3 DNA: TGTGCCAGCAGCTTCGGGACAGGCTCCCGTGGGGAGCTGTTTTTT.

This clonotype has a count of ten or more. The chain combines TRBV19 with TRBJ1-5; weak D call: TRBD1 (5 bases). Trimming took off 5 bases at V and 5 bases at J, with 13 bases between the two ends. CDR1 LNHDA and CDR2 SQIVND come from the germline V gene (reference sequence). CDR3 length: 14 residues. The CDR3 loop is CASSPPGPDQPQHF. CDR3 in DNA: TGTGCCAGTAGTCCCCCGGGACCGGATCAGCCCCAGCATTTT.

The J gene is TRBJ1-2, the V gene TRBV5-5; D call uncertain. The V end lost 0 bases, the J end lost 0 bases, and 6 bases lay between the germline ends. Germline V CDR1 and CDR2: SGHKS, YYEKEE (reference sequence). The CDR3 runs 14 residues. For the CDR3, the DNA is TGTGCCAGCAGCTTGGATCGGGCTAACTATGGCTACACCTTC. This sequence encodes CASSLDRANYGYTF.

This chain connects TRBV10-3 to TRBJ2-7; 8 bases map to TRBD1. The V gene end was trimmed by 9 bases and the J gene end by 1 base; junction bases not matched to a gene: 5. The CDR3 has 13 residues. CDR1 is ENHRY, CDR2 SYGVKD, per germline. CDR3 loop: CAIGGQASYEQYF. The CDR3 DNA is TGTGCCATAGGGGGACAGGCTTCCTACGAGCAGTACTTC.

In this sample, this clonotype turned up a few times. This chain connects TRBV28 to TRBJ2-7; D call uncertain. V lost 6 bases to trimming and J lost 0 bases, with 15 bases between them. This CDR3 spans 15 amino acids. From germline, CDR1 is MDHEN and CDR2 SYDVKM. The CDR3 DNA is TGTGCCAGCAGCCCCCCCCAGGTTAGCTCCTACGAGCAGTACTTC. This codes for CASSPPQVSSYEQYF.

The V and J genes are TRBV7-9 and TRBJ2-1; 8 nucleotides match TRBD2. J was trimmed by 7 bases and V by 5 bases; bases with no gene match: 7. The germline V gene has CDR1 SEHNR and CDR2 FQNEAQ (reference sequence). The CDR3 extends over 14 amino acids. The CDR3 reads CASSHVAGYNEQFF. The DNA of the CDR3 is TGTGCCAGCAGCCACGTAGCGGGGTATAATGAGCAGTTCTTC.

This clonotype was observed at least ten times. This chain connects TRBV10-3 to TRBJ2-7; no clear D gene. CDR3 size: 14 residues. Trimming took off 5 bases at V and 0 bases at J, with 11 bases between the two ends. CDR1 is ENHRY and CDR2 is SYGVKD in the germline V gene. This CDR3 is CAISRVAVSYEQYF. CDR3 nucleotides: TGTGCCATCAGTCGGGTTGCAGTCTCCTACGAGCAGTACTTC.

The chain uses TRBV9 and TRBJ2-1; D unresolved. V lost 2 bases, J lost 6 bases, and 12 bases lay in between. Germline V gives CDR1 SGDLS, CDR2 YYNGEE. The CDR3 has 14 amino acids. CDR3 sequence: CASSVGSSGNEQFF. DNA of the CDR3: TGTGCCAGCAGCGTTGGCAGTTCGGGCAATGAGCAGTTCTTC.

V and J are TRBV5-5 and TRBJ2-3; D is perhaps TRBD1 or TRBD2 (6 bases each). Germline loops: CDR1 SGHKS, CDR2 YYEKEE (reference sequence). The CDR3 runs 16 residues. V gave up 1 base and J gave up 0 bases, with 12 bases separating them. The CDR3 DNA follows: TGTGCCAGCAGCTTGCTCTCGGGGGCCAGCACAGATACGCAGTATTTT. Translation gives CASSLLSGASTDTQYF.

This clonotype was seen many times. This chain uses TRBV5-1 with TRBJ2-1; 13 positions agree with TRBD2. V gave up 0 bases and J gave up 0 bases; unmatched junction bases: 18. The germline CDR1 and CDR2 sequences are SGHRS and YFSETQ. The CDR3 contains 23 residues. The CDR3 region has the DNA TGCGCCAGCAGCTTGGGCCTCTCCCAAGCTTTGTGGACTAGCGGGAGCTCCTACAATGAGCAGTTCTTC. It is translated as CASSLGLSQALWTSGSSYNEQFF.